Each of the 12 T cell receptor beta chains below was sequenced from the same sample in a study of T cell responses to AZD1222 COVID-19 vaccine. Method: immunoSEQ multiplex PCR; TCRdb's copy keeps in-frame clones and lacks some. This sample carries approximately 150,000 clones, 80% to 95% of them seen once, and the ten largest clones take 2.3%. The source material was peripheral blood, sampled on day 0 of AZD1222 vaccination. The receptors were gathered from an adult in good health.

This clone appeared a few times. This chain joins TRBV28 and TRBJ2-5, with a tentative D call TRBD2 (7 bases). Between the trimmed V and J ends, which lost 5 bases and 5 bases, there was a span of 21 bases. The CDR3 has 16 residues. Germline assignment: CDR1 MDHEN and CDR2 SYDVKM. In DNA, the CDR3 is TGTGCCAGCAGTCTCTCTCTAGGGGGGGACGGGGAGACCCAGTACTTC. This sequence encodes CASSLSLGGDGETQYF. The full variable domain, in which reference TRBV28 and TRBJ2-5 provide the parts outside the CDR3, is DVKVTQSSRYLVKRTGEKVFLECVQDMDHENMFWYRQDPGLGLRLIYFSYDVKMKEKGDIPEGYSVSREKKERFSLILESASTNQTSMYLCASSLSLGGDGETQYFGPGTRLLVL.

V and J are TRBV13 and TRBJ2-5; tentatively, D is TRBD2 (7 bases). This CDR3 contains 14 residues. Germline CDR1 and CDR2: PRHDT and FYEKMQ (reference sequence). Trimming took off 3 bases at V and 5 bases at J, with 13 bases between the two ends. The CDR3 sequence: CASSFRGGAETQYF. CDR3 bases: TGTGCCAGCAGCTTTCGAGGGGGGGCTGAGACCCAGTACTTC.

The chain links TRBV7-9 to TRBJ2-7; D gene unclear. The CDR3 contains 11 residues. Between the trimmed V and J ends, which lost 2 bases and 4 bases, there was a span of 3 bases. CDR1 SEHNR and CDR2 FQNEAQ come from the germline V gene (reference sequence). The CDR3: CASSLQYEQYF. CDR3 nucleotide sequence: TGTGCCAGCAGCTTACAATACGAGCAGTACTTC.

This clone was detected only once. This chain uses TRBV6-2 or TRBV6-3 with TRBJ1-5; D is undetermined. CDR1 is MNHEY and CDR2 is SVGEGT in the germline V gene. Trimming left V 4 bases short and J 4 bases short, with 8 bases between. The CDR3 contains 13 residues. The CDR3 nucleotides read TGTGCCAGCAGTTTGACGGGGAATCAGCCCCAGCATTTT. Amino acid sequence: CASSLTGNQPQHF.

V gene TRBV7-3 combines with J gene TRBJ1-6; 8 bases align to TRBD1. In germline, CDR1 is SGHTA, CDR2 FQGTGA. The junction had 0 bases not matched to a gene; V was cut back by 4 bases and J by 7 bases. The CDR3 has 13 residues. The DNA for the CDR3 is TGTGCCAGCAGCTGGACAGGGAATTCACCCCTCCACTTT. Translated: CASSWTGNSPLHF.

This rearrangement joins TRBV18 to TRBJ1-1; no definite D call. Germline CDR1 KGHSH, CDR2 LQKENI. This CDR3 has 13 amino acids. Trimming took 6 bases from V and 2 from J, leaving 10 bases between them. The DNA of the CDR3 is TGTGCCAGCTCCCCCAATAGAAACACTGAAGCTTTCTTT. Encoded protein: CASSPNRNTEAFF.

This clone was counted once. The J gene is TRBJ2-7, the V gene TRBV7-2, with D unresolved. Germline V gives CDR1 SGHTA, CDR2 FQGNSA. The CDR3 contains 15 residues. V was clipped by 0 bases and J by 4 bases, with 13 bases between them. The CDR3 sequence: CASSLAPHFSYEQYF. The CDR3 nucleotides read TGTGCCAGCAGCTTAGCCCCCCATTTCTCATACGAGCAGTACTTC. Full variable domain (outside the CDR3, taken from reference TRBV7-2 and TRBJ2-7): GAGVSQSPSNKVTEKGKDVELRCDPISGHTALYWYRQSLGQGLEFLIYFQGNSAPDKSGLPSDRFSAERTGGSVSTLTIQRTQQEDSAVYLCASSLAPHFSYEQYFGPGTRLTVT.

The rearrangement links TRBV29-1 to TRBJ2-5, with 11 positions matching TRBD2. Trimming removed 6 bases from V and 4 bases from J; junction bases left unmatched: 22. The CDR3 totals 19 residues. CDR1 SQVTM and CDR2 ANQGSEA come from the germline V gene. The CDR3 protein is CSVRGGAPILAGVRETQYF. The CDR3, as DNA: TGCAGCGTCCGGGGGGGGGCCCCCATACTAGCGGGAGTTCGAGAGACCCAGTACTTC.

The chain links TRBV14 to TRBJ2-2; D may be TRBD2 (6 bases). Germline V gene lookup returns CDR1 SGHDN and CDR2 FVKESK. The V and J ends lost 4 bases and 0 bases respectively, with 12 bases between them. The CDR3 is 16 amino acids. The CDR3 sequence is CASSRRLDANTGELFF. CDR3 bases: TGTGCCAGCAGCCGACGACTAGACGCGAACACCGGGGAGCTGTTTTTT.

V is TRBV9 and J is TRBJ2-2; no firm D call. The germline V gene encodes CDR1 SGDLS and CDR2 YYNGEE. The CDR3 covers 13 residues. The V end was cut by 4 bases, the J end by 1 base, with 5 bases between. CDR3 DNA sequence: TGTGCCAGCAGCCCAGAGAACACCGGGGAGCTGTTTTTT. Translated, it gives CASSPENTGELFF. Full variable domain (rest looked up from reference TRBV9 and TRBJ2-2): DSGVTQTPKHLITATGQRVTLRCSPRSGDLSVYWYQQSLDQGLQFLIQYYNGEERAKGNILERFSAQQFPDLHSELNLSSLELGDSALYFCASSPENTGELFFGEGSRLTVL.

This clone has just one count. The V and J genes are TRBV6-6 and TRBJ2-7; 10 nucleotides match TRBD1. Germline assignment: CDR1 MNHNY and CDR2 SVGAGI (reference sequence). J was trimmed by 6 bases and V by 6 bases; bases with no gene match: 14. CDR3 length: 16 amino acids. As DNA, the CDR3 is TGTGCCAGCAGATCTCACCAAGGGGACAGGGGTGGCGAGCAGTACTTC. It codes for CASRSHQGDRGGEQYF.

The table lists this clone with a few counts. The genes are TRBV9 and TRBJ2-7; 7 bases match TRBD1. Per the germline V gene, CDR1 is SGDLS and CDR2 is YYNGEE. The CDR3 covers 13 residues. V shed 1 base and J 5 bases; nucleotides not matched to a gene: 3. CDR3 in amino acids: CASSVPDRDEQYF. Written as DNA, the CDR3 is TGTGCCAGCAGCGTACCCGACAGGGACGAGCAGTACTTC. Supplemented by reference TRBV9 and TRBJ2-7, the full variable domain reads DSGVTQTPKHLITATGQRVTLRCSPRSGDLSVYWYQQSLDQGLQFLIQYYNGEERAKGNILERFSAQQFPDLHSELNLSSLELGDSALYFCASSVPDRDEQYFGPGTRLTVT.